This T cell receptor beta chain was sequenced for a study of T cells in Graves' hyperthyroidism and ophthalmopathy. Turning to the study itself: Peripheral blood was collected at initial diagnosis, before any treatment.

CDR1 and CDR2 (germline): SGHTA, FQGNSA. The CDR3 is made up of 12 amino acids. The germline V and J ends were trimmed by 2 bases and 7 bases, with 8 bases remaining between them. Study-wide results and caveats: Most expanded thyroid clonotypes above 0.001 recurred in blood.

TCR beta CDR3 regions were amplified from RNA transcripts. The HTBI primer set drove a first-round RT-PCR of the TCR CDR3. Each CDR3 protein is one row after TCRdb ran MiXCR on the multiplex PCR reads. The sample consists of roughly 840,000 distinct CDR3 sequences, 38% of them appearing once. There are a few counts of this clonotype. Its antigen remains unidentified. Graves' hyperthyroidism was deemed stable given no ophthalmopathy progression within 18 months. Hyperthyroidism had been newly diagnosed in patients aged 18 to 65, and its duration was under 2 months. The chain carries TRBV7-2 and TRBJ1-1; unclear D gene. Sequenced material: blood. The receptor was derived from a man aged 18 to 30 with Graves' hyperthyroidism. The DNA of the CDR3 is TGTGCCAGCAGCTTAACCCTGTTTGAAGCTTTCTTT. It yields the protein CASSLTLFEAFF.